This entry is about one T cell receptor (beta chain). The table came from immunoSEQ multiplex PCR; TCRdb's copy has only in-frame clones and leaves some out. The sample holds a few million clones, 85% to 95% seen once. The CDR3 loop spans 14 amino acids. In germline, CDR1 is SEHNR, CDR2 FQNEAQ (reference sequence). V dropped 5 bases and J dropped 4 bases, with 13 bases sitting between them. This record belongs to a study of shared clonotypes between healthy human individuals. Turning to the study itself: There were three CD4 naive, three CD4 memory, two CD8 naive and one CD8 memory plates per donor.

Naive CD8 cells comprised CD45RO-negative, CCR7-positively selected cells, excluding terminally differentiated effector memory CD45RA+ cells. This chain uses TRBV7-9 with TRBJ2-3; possibly TRBD1 for D (5 bases). Material for sequencing was naive CD8+ T cells from PBMCs. The TCR originated in a man younger than 35 in good health. Some clones in this sample may be carry-over from other donors' samples. In DNA form, the CDR3 reads TGTGCCAGCAGCCAGACAGTCGGCGCAGATACGCAGTATTTT. Protein product: CASSQTVGADTQYF.